This T cell receptor (beta chain) was profiled in a study of blood T cell repertoires in COVID-19. Germline-derived CDR1 and CDR2 are SEHNR and FQNEAQ (reference sequence). CDR3 length equals 12 residues. V gave up 2 bases and J gave up 4 bases, with 4 bases separating them. Assay used: immunoSEQ multiplex PCR; TCRdb lists only in-frame clones, some missing. In the table there are roughly 250,000 clones, around 88% of which are singletons. The TCR sequence derives from a woman in her 50s who had recovered from COVID-19. The V call is TRBV7-9, the J call TRBJ2-3, with no clear D. Sequences were obtained from PBMCs or T cells enriched from blood (not recorded which). The CDR3 bases are TGTGCCAGCAGCTTACTCCCAGATACGCAGTATTTT. Its translation: CASSLLPDTQYF. Drawing the rest from reference TRBV7-9 and TRBJ2-3, the complete variable domain is DTGVSQNPRHKITKRGQNVTFRCDPISEHNRLYWYRQTLGQGPEFLTYFQNEAQLEKSRLLSDRFSAERPKGSFSTLEIQRTEQGDSAMYLCASSLLPDTQYFGPGTRLTVL.